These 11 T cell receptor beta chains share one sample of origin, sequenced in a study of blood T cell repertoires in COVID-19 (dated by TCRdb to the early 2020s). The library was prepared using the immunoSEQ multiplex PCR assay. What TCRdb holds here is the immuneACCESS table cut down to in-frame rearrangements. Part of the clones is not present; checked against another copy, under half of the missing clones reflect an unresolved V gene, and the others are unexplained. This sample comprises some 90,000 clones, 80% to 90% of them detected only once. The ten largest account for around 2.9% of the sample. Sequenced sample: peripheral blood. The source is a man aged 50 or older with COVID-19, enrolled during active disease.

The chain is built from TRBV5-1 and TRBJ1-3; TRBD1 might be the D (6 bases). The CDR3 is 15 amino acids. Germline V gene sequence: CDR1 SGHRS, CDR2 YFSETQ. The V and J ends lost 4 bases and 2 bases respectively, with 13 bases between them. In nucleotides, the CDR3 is TGCGCCAGCAGCCCCTCTTGGACAGCTGGAAACACCATATATTTT. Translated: CASSPSWTAGNTIYF. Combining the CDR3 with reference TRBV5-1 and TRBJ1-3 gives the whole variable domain KAGVTQTPRYLIKTRGQQVTLSCSPISGHRSVSWYQQTPGQGLQFLFEYFSETQRNKGNFPGRFSGRQFSNSRSEMNVSTLELGDSALYLCASSPSWTAGNTIYFGEGSWLTVV.

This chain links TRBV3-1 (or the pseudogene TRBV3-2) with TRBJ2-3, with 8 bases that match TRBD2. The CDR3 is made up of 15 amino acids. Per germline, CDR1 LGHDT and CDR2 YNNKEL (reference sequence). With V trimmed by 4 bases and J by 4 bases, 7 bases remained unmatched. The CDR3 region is CASSRVSGAPDTQYF. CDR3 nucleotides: TGTGCCAGCAGCCGTGTTAGCGGGGCCCCAGATACGCAGTATTTT.

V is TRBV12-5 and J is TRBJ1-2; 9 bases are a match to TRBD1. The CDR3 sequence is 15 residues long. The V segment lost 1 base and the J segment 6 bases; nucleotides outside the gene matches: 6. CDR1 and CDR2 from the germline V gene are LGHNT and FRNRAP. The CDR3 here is CASGLEPGQGHGYTF. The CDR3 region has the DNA TGTGCTAGTGGTTTGGAGCCGGGACAGGGCCATGGCTACACCTTC.

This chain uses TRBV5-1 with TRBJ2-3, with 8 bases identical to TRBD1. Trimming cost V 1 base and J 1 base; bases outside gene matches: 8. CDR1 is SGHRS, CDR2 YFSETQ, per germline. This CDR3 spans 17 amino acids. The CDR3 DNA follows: TGCGCCAGCAGCTTGCCTCTGACAGGGGCGGGCACAGATACGCAGTATTTT. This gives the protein CASSLPLTGAGTDTQYF.

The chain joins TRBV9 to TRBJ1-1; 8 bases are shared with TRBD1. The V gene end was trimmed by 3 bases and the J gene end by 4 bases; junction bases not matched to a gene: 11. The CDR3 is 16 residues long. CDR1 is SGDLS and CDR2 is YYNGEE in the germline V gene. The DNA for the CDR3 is TGTGCCAGCAGCGAAGCGTTCGGGACAGGTCGCACTGAAGCTTTCTTT. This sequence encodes CASSEAFGTGRTEAFF.

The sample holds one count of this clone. The CDR3 here is CAISGLAGGLYNEQFF. The CDR3 nucleotides are TGTGCCATCAGTGGACTAGCGGGGGGGCTGTACAATGAGCAGTTCTTC. V usage is TRBV10-3 and J usage is TRBJ2-1, with 14 bases identical to TRBD2. There are 16 residues in the CDR3. V lost 4 bases to trimming and J lost 4 bases; unmatched junction nucleotides: 3. CDR1 is ENHRY and CDR2 is SYGVKD in the germline V gene.

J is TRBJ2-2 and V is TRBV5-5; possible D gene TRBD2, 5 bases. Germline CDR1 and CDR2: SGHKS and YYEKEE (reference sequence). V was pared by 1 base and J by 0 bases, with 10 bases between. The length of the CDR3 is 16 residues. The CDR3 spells CASSLYPGANTGELFF. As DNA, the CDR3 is TGTGCCAGCAGCTTGTATCCCGGGGCGAACACCGGGGAGCTGTTTTTT.

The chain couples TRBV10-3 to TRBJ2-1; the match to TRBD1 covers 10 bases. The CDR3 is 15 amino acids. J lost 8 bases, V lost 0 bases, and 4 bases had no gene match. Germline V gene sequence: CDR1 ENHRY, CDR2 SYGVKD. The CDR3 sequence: CAISESGQGGYEQFF. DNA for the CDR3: TGTGCCATCAGTGAGTCCGGACAGGGGGGCTATGAGCAGTTCTTC.

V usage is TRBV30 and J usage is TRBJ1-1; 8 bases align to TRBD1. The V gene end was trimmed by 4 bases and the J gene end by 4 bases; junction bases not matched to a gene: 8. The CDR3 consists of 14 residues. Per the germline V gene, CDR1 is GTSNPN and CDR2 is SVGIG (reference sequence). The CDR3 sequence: CAWKSGGLITEAFF. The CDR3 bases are TGTGCCTGGAAATCAGGGGGCTTGATCACTGAAGCTTTCTTT. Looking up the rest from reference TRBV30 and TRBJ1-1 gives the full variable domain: SQTIHQWPATLVQPVGSPLSLECTVEGTSNPNLYWYRQAAGRGLQLLFYSVGIGQISSEVPQNLSASRPQDRQFILSSKKLLLSDSGFYLCAWKSGGLITEAFFGQGTRLTVV.

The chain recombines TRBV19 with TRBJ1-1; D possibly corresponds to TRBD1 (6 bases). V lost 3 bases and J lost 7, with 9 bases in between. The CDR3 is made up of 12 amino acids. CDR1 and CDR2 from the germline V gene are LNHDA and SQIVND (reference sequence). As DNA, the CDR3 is TGTGCCAGTAGTATCCAGGGGTTTGAAGCTTTCTTT. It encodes CASSIQGFEAFF.

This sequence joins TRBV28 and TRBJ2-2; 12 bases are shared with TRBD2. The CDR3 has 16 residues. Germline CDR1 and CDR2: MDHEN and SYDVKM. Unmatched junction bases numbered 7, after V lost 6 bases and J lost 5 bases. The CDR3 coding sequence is TGTGCCAGCAGGCGCTCTAGCGGGGGGGCAACCGGGGAGCTGTTTTTT. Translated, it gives CASRRSSGGATGELFF. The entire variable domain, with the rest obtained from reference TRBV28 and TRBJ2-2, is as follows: DVKVTQSSRYLVKRTGEKVFLECVQDMDHENMFWYRQDPGLGLRLIYFSYDVKMKEKGDIPEGYSVSREKKERFSLILESASTNQTSMYLCASRRSSGGATGELFFGEGSRLTVL.